This T cell receptor (beta chain) was found in a study of blood T cells in healthy people across ages (dated by TCRdb to between 2015 and 2017). A note on the overall study: In model experiments, roughly one uniquely barcoded TCR beta cDNA molecule per two T cells was captured by template switching. To avoid experimental bias, donors of different ages were distributed randomly across sequencing lanes. The study analyzed two additional independent replicas of 1 million unique cDNA reads from the same blood draw for two donors, one aged 18 to 29 and one aged 80 or older. To track age-related changes in TCR beta repertoire diversity, the study relied on deep sequencing normalized with unique cDNA molecular identifiers. Donors were grouped into four age groups: young (average 16 years), middle-aged (over 35), aged (approximately 58) and long-lived (over 80). Paper-wide results and their limitations: The CMV infection status of donors was not known, potentially confounding age-related changes in expanded clonotypes. The long-lived group showed more naive CD4+ T cells, fewer expanded clones and increased TCR diversity than the aged group, suggesting age selection. A strong correlation was found between observed TCR beta diversity and the percentage of naive T cells measured by flow cytometry. Total diversity estimates from one million sequenced T cells were considered lower bounds and underestimates. Observed TCR beta diversity per million T cells fell roughly linearly with age, and a significant reduction was already apparent by age approximately 40. Because profiling used bulk unsorted PBMCs, naive and antigen-experienced compartments could not be compared conclusively.

Its CDR3 holds 15 amino acids, cysteine through phenylalanine. Just CDR3 DNA is preserved here, 45 bases in frame from base 1. The junction shows trimming of 6 bases on V and 0 bases on J, plus 16 bases between the germline ends. For CDR1 and CDR2, the germline V gene (reference sequence) lists DFQATT and SNEGSKA. To note about this clonotype: The clone's antigen remains unknown. Base qualities are missing; no much larger clone stands one base away.

Libraries came from 5' RACE. Sequencing took place on an Illumina HiSeq 2500. The second PCR ran for roughly 7 to 12 cycles and used a J-beta primer mix along with a sample-barcoded 5' primer. Each TCR beta cDNA molecule received a unique molecular identifier from a template-switch 5' adaptor carrying 12 random nucleotides. At least 2.5 million CDR3-containing paired-end reads were obtained from each sample. First-strand cDNA was synthesized from all RNA with the Mint cDNA synthesis kit, primed by a TRBC-specific oligonucleotide. After uracil-DNA glycosylase treatment, a first 18-cycle PCR used universal primers M1SS and BC2_uni_R on all cDNA. Under the source paper's analysis protocol: Each sample was normalized by randomly selecting 1 million high-quality reads, each carrying a distinct molecular identifier. Reads with shared molecular identifiers were discarded instead of being binned into consensus sequences. MiTCR, set to a Q25 quality threshold and the strictest error-elimination algorithm, was used for CDR3 identification, clonotype clustering and error correction. A nonparametric unseen species model with Euler transformation was used to estimate lower-bound total TCR beta diversity. TCRdb took the public reads, trimmed them with fastp at Q25, ran MiXCR for clone calling and kept in-frame beta chains. Rows with a matching CDR3 protein are joined into one entry that keeps the most common DNA and genes. The V and J calls come from TCRdb's annotation, not from the publication. This sample is represented by roughly 700,000 distinct CDR3 sequences; around 48% of them were singletons. The top ten clones comprise around a third of the sample.

Donors were a few dozen systemically healthy Caucasian individuals from Russia aged roughly 6 to 95 years. Each donor gave ten milliliters of peripheral blood, collected into EDTA-treated Vacutainer tubes. Ficoll-Paque density-gradient centrifugation was used to isolate PBMCs, with at least 7 million per sample. Trizol reagent was used to extract total RNA from PBMCs, with at least 6 micrograms per sample. The percentages of naive CD45RAhigh/CD27high T cells were determined by flow cytometry on a PBMC aliquot from every donor. The origin of this receptor is a woman aged 55-69 years in good health. Sequenced: blood. This chain is built from TRBV20-1 and TRBJ2-3; perhaps TRBD2 is the D gene, with 6 bases matching. The sequence in DNA is TGCAGTGCCACCCGTCCGCGGGAAAGCACAGATACGCAGTATTTT. Its amino acids are CSATRPRESTDTQYF.